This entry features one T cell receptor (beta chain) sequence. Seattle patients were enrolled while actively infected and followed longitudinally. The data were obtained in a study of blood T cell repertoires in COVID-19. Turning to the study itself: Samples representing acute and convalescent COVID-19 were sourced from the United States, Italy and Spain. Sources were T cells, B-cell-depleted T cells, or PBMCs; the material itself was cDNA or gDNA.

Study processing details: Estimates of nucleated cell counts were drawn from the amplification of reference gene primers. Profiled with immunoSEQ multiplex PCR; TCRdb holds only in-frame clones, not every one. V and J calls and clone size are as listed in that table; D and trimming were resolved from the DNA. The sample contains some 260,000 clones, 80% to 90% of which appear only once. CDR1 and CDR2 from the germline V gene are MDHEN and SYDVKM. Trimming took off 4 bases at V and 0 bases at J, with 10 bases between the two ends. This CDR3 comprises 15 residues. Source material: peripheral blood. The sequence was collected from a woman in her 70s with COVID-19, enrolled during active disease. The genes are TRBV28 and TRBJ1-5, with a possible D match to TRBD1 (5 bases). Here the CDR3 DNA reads TGTGCCAGCAGTTCCCCGACAGTTAGCAATCAGCCCCAGCATTTT. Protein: CASSSPTVSNQPQHF.